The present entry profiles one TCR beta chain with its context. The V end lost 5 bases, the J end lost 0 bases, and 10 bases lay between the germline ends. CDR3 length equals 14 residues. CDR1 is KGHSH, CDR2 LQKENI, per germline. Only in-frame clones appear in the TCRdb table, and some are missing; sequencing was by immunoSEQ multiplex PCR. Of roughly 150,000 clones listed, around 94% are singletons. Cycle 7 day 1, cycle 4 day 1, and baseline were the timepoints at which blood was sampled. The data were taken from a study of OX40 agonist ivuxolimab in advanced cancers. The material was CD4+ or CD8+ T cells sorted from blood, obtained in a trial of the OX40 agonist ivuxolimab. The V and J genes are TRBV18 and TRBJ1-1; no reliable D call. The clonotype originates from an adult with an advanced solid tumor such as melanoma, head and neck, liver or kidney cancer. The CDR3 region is CASSSTNLNTEAFF. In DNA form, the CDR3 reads TGTGCCAGCTCATCGACAAATCTGAACACTGAAGCTTTCTTT. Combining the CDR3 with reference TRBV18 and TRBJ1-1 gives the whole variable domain NAGVMQNPRHLVRRRGQEARLRCSPMKGHSHVYWYRQLPEEGLKFMVYLQKENIIDESGMPKERFSAEFPKEGPSILRIQQVVRGDSAAYFCASSSTNLNTEAFFGQGTRLTVV.